This record looks at one TCR beta chain sequence and its context. Its antigen is unknown. The sample belongs to a study of shared clonotypes between healthy human individuals. General study results and limits: Naive subsets generally had larger estimated richness than memory subsets.

The CDR3 is made up of 16 amino acids. J gave up 4 bases and V 0 bases, and 5 bases lay outside the gene matches. The V gene's germline CDR1 is SGHRS and CDR2 YFSETQ. Produced via immunoSEQ multiplex PCR; TCRdb's table is partial and in-frame only. The profile covers more than 850,000 clones, with about four fifths appearing a single time and about 0.52% taken by the ten largest. The clonotype was recovered from a young man in good health. Some clones in this sample may be carry-over from other donors' samples. Source material: memory CD4+ T cells from PBMCs. The subset denotes: CD45RA-negative fraction. The J gene is TRBJ2-1, the V gene TRBV5-1; TRBD1 aligns across 9 bases. The CDR3 sequence: CASSLAPTGGYNEQFF. The CDR3, as DNA: TGCGCCAGCAGCTTGGCCCCGACAGGGGGTTACAATGAGCAGTTCTTC.